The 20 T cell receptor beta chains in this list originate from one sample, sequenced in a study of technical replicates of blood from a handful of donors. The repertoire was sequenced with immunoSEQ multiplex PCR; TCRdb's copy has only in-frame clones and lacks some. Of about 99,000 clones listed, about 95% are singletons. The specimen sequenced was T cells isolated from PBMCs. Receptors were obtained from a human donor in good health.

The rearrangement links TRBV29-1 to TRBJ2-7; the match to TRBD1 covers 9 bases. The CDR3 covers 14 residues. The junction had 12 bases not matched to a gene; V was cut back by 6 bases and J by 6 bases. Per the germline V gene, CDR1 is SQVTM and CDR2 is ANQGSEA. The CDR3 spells CSVQPWGQGPEQYF. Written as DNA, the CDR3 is TGCAGCGTCCAACCCTGGGGACAGGGCCCCGAGCAGTACTTC.

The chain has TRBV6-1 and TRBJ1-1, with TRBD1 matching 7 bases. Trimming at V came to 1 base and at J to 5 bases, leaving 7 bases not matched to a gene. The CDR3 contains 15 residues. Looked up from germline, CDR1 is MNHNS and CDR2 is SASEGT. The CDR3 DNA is TGTGCCAGCAGTGAAGTGAGGGGGCTTGGGACTGAAGCTTTCTTT. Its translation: CASSEVRGLGTEAFF.

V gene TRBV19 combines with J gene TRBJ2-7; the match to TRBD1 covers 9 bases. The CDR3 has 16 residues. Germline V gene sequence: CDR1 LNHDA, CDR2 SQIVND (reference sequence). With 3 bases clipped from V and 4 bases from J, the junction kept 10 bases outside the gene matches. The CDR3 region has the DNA TGTGCCAGTAGTATTAAGATAGGGACAGGGATGTACGAGCAGTACTTC. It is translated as CASSIKIGTGMYEQYF.

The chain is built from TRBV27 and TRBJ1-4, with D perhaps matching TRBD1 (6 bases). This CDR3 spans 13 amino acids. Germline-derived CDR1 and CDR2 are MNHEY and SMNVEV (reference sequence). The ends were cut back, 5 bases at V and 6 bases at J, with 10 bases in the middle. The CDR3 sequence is CASSRAGDEKLFF. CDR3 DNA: TGTGCCAGCAGTCGGGCAGGGGATGAAAAACTGTTTTTT. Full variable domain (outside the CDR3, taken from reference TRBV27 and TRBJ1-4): EAQVTQNPRYLITVTGKKLTVTCSQNMNHEYMSWYRQDPGLGLRQIYYSMNVEVTDKGDVPEGYKVSRKEKRNFPLILESPSPNQTSLYFCASSRAGDEKLFFGSGTQLSVL.

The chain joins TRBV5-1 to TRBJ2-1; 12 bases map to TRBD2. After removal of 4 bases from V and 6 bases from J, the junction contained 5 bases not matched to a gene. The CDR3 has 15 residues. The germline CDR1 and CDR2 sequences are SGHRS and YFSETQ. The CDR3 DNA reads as TGCGCCAGCAGCCTCCCACTAGCGGGGGGCAATGAGCAGTTCTTC. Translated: CASSLPLAGGNEQFF.

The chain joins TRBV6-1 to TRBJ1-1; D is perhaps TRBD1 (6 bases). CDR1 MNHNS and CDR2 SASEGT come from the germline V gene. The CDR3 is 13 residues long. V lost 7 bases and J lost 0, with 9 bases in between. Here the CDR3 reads CASKDRMNTEAFF. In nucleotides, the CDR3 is TGTGCCAGCAAGGACAGAATGAACACTGAAGCTTTCTTT.

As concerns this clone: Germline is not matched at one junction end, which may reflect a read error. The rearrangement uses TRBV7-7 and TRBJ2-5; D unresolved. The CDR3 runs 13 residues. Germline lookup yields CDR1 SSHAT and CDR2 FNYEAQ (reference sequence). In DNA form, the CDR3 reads TGTGCTAGCAGCCAAACATCAAAAGAGACCCAGTACTTC. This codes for CASSQTSKETQYF.

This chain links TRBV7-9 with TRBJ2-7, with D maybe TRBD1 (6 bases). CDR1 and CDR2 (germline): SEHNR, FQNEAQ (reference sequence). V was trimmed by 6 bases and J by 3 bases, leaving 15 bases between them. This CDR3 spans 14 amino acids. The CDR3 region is CASSDDTGHYEQYF. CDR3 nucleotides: TGTGCCAGCAGTGATGATACAGGGCACTACGAGCAGTACTTC.

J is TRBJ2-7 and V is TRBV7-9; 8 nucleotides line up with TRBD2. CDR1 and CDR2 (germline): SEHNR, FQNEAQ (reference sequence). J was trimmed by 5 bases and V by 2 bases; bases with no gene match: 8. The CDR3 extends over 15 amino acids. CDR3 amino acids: CASSLIASGSNEQYF. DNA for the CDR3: TGTGCCAGCAGCTTAATTGCGAGCGGGAGTAACGAGCAGTACTTC.

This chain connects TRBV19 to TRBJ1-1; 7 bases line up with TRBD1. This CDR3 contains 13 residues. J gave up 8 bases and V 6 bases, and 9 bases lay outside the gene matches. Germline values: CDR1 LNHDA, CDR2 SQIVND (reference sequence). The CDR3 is CASSAGTAAEAFF. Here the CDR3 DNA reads TGTGCCAGTAGCGCGGGGACAGCCGCCGAAGCTTTCTTT.

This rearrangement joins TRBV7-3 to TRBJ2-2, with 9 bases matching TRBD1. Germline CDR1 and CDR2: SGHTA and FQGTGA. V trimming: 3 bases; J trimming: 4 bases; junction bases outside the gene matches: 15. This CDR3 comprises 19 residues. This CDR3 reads CASSFPRPGTGRITGELFF. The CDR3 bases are TGTGCCAGCAGCTTTCCCCGGCCCGGGACAGGGAGAATCACCGGGGAGCTGTTTTTT.

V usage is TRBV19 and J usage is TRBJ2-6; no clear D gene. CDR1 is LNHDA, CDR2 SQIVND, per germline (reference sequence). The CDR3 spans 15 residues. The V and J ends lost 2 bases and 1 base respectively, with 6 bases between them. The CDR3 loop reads CASSILSSGANVLTF. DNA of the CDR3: TGTGCCAGTAGTATATTGTCTTCTGGGGCCAACGTCCTGACTTTC.

For the CDR3, the DNA is TGCGCCAGCACCGACAGGGGGGATTGGTACTTC. It yields the protein CASTDRGDWYF. The genes are TRBV5-1 and TRBJ2-7; 9 bases line up with TRBD1. The CDR3 runs 11 residues. V shed 6 bases, J shed 12 bases, and the junction held 7 bases outside the gene matches. Per the germline V gene, CDR1 is SGHRS and CDR2 is YFSETQ.

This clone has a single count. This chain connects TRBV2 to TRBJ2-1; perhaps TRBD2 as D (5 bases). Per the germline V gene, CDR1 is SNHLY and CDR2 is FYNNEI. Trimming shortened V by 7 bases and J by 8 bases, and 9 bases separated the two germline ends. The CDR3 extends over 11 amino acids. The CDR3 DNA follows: TGTGCCAGCAAGGAGAGGGATGAGCAGTTCTTC. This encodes CASKERDEQFF.

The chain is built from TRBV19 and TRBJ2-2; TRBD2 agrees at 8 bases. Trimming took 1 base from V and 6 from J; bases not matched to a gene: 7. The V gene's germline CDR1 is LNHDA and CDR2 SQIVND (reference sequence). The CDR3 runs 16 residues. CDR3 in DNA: TGTGCCAGTAGTATAGTCCGCTCGCGGGGGGCCGGGGAGCTGTTTTTT. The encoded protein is CASSIVRSRGAGELFF.

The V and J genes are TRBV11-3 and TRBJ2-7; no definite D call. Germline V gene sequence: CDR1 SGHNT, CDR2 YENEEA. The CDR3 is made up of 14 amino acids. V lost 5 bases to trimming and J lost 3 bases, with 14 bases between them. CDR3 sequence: CASSPRPSSYEQYF. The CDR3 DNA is TGTGCCAGCAGCCCCCGTCCGAGTAGCTACGAGCAGTACTTC.

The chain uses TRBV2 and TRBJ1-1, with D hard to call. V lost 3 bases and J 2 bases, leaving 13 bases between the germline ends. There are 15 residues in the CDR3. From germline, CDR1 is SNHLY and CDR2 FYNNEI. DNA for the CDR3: TGTGCCAGCAGTGACCGGGTATCCCTCAACACTGAAGCTTTCTTT. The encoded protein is CASSDRVSLNTEAFF.

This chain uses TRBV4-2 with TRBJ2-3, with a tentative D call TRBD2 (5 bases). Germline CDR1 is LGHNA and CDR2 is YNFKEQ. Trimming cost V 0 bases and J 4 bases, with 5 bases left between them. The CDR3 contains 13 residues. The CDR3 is CASSQEGADTQYF. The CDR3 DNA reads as TGTGCCAGCAGCCAAGAGGGAGCAGATACGCAGTATTTT.

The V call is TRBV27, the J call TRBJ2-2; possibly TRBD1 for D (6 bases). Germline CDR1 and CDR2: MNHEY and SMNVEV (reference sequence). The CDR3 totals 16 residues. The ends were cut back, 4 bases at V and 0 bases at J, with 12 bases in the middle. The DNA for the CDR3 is TGTGCCAGCAGTTCTTGGGGACATCCGAACACCGGGGAGCTGTTTTTT. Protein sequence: CASSSWGHPNTGELFF.

The CDR3 is CASSFERGTGELFF. CDR3 nucleotides: TGCGCCAGCAGCTTTGAGCGGGGGACCGGGGAGCTGTTTTTT. V usage is TRBV5-1 and J usage is TRBJ2-2, with 8 bases identical to TRBD2. Trimming cost V 2 bases and J 5 bases; bases outside gene matches: 2. The germline CDR1 and CDR2 sequences are SGHRS and YFSETQ. This CDR3 comprises 14 residues.